Following are 20 T cell receptor beta chains from one sample sequenced in a study of blood T cell repertoires in COVID-19. TCRdb's copy holds only in-frame clones and misses some; the assay was immunoSEQ multiplex PCR. This table holds some 250,000 clones, roughly nine tenths found once. Sequenced material: PBMCs or T cells enriched from blood (not recorded which). The source of these receptors is a human donor in a cohort exposed to, infected with or recovered from COVID-19 (not recorded which). The donor label of this sample is uncertain.

The chain couples TRBV6-5 to TRBJ1-4; D is uncertain. The CDR3 consists of 16 residues. Germline loops: CDR1 MNHEY, CDR2 SVGAGI. Trimming took off 0 bases at V and 4 bases at J, with 12 bases between the two ends. In DNA, the CDR3 is TGTGCCAGCAGTTACTCGTCGGTCGTAGTTAATGAAAAACTGTTTTTT. Protein: CASSYSSVVVNEKLFF.

This chain joins TRBV18 and TRBJ1-2; D remains unclear. Per the germline V gene, CDR1 is KGHSH and CDR2 is LQKENI. Deletions cut 3 bases from V and 6 bases from J, with 14 bases between. This CDR3 region has 14 residues. The CDR3 region has the DNA TGTGCCAGCTCACCGGGCCGCCACCCACATGGCTACACCTTC. Residues: CASSPGRHPHGYTF.

The rearrangement uses TRBV11-3 and TRBJ2-7; perhaps TRBD2 as D (5 bases). The ends were cut back, 5 bases at V and 5 bases at J, with 13 bases in the middle. Germline assignment: CDR1 SGHNT and CDR2 YENEEA. The CDR3 has 13 residues. The CDR3 DNA sequence: TGTGCCAGCAGCCTCCAGGACGGGGACGAGCAGTACTTC. This codes for CASSLQDGDEQYF.

The chain joins TRBV5-1 to TRBJ2-3; a possible D gene is TRBD2 (7 bases). Germline CDR1 is SGHRS and CDR2 is YFSETQ. V was pared by 3 bases and J by 5 bases, with 16 bases between. The CDR3 totals 15 residues. Here the CDR3 DNA reads TGCGCCAGCAGCTGGGGGCTGCGGGGGAAAGATACGCAGTATTTT. It is translated as CASSWGLRGKDTQYF.

V usage is TRBV7-2 and J usage is TRBJ2-2; TRBD2 matches at 7 bases. From germline, CDR1 is SGHTA and CDR2 FQGNSA. V gave up 5 bases and J gave up 6 bases; unmatched junction bases: 12. The CDR3 is 16 amino acids. This CDR3 reads CASSIPVWGRAGELFF. The CDR3 nucleotides read TGTGCCAGCAGCATCCCGGTGTGGGGGAGGGCCGGGGAGCTGTTTTTT.

This rearrangement joins TRBV10-3 to TRBJ1-2; 9 nucleotides agree with TRBD1. Trimming removed 6 bases from V and 1 base from J; junction bases left unmatched: 6. From germline, CDR1 is ENHRY and CDR2 SYGVKD. The CDR3 length is 15 residues. DNA for the CDR3: TGTGCCATCAGACCCCAGGGACAGGGTAACTATGGCTACACCTTC. Translation gives CAIRPQGQGNYGYTF.

The V and J genes are TRBV30 and TRBJ1-2; 8 nucleotides agree with TRBD1. The CDR3 is made up of 12 amino acids. Germline assignment: CDR1 GTSNPN and CDR2 SVGIG (reference sequence). J lost 3 bases, V lost 7 bases, and 4 bases had no gene match. The CDR3 is CALDRVDYGYTF. The CDR3 bases are TGTGCCTTGGACAGGGTCGACTATGGCTACACCTTC.

The chain joins TRBV11-1 to TRBJ1-2, with D perhaps TRBD1 (5 bases). The CDR3 runs 14 residues. Germline CDR1 reads SGHAT; CDR2 reads FQDESV (reference sequence). The V end lost 5 bases, the J end lost 2 bases, and 12 bases lay between the germline ends. For the CDR3, the DNA is TGTGCCAGCAGCCAAGCGGGGGGGAACTATGGCTACACCTTC. Translating gives CASSQAGGNYGYTF.

Notes on this clone: This CDR3 is also generated by other DNA sequences in the sample. The chain recombines TRBV3-1 (or the pseudogene TRBV3-2) with TRBJ1-1, with 7 positions matching TRBD1. The length of the CDR3 is 14 residues. V shed 0 bases and J 6 bases; nucleotides not matched to a gene: 4. CDR1 is LGHDT and CDR2 is YNNKEL in the germline V gene (reference sequence). The CDR3 region has the DNA TGTGCCAGCAGCCAAGAAGGGGGCGCGGCTGAAGCTTTCTTT. It is translated as CASSQEGGAAEAFF.

V usage is TRBV13 and J usage is TRBJ2-7; 7 bases are a match to TRBD1. J gave up 0 bases and V 4 bases, and 3 bases lay outside the gene matches. Germline lookup yields CDR1 PRHDT and CDR2 FYEKMQ (reference sequence). The CDR3 consists of 14 residues. The chain's CDR3 is CASSSQGVSYEQYF. The CDR3 DNA sequence: TGTGCCAGCAGCTCCCAGGGGGTCTCCTACGAGCAGTACTTC.

The chain joins TRBV4-3 to TRBJ2-2; 12 bases line up with TRBD2. V shed 4 bases, J shed 7 bases, and the junction held 7 bases outside the gene matches. Germline CDR1 and CDR2: LGHNA and YSLEER. The CDR3 sequence is 16 residues long. The CDR3, as DNA: TGCGCCAGCAGCCGACTAGCGGGGGTCCCCGTCGGGGAGCTGTTTTTT. It specifies CASSRLAGVPVGELFF.

This chain joins TRBV7-9 and TRBJ1-6; TRBD1 matches 8 bases. The ends lost 6 bases at V and 17 bases at J; junction bases unmatched: 6. There are 11 residues in the CDR3. Germline assignment: CDR1 SEHNR and CDR2 FQNEAQ (reference sequence). The CDR3 DNA reads TGTGCCAGCAGTTCAGGGGGCCCCTTCCACTTT. It specifies CASSSGGPFHF.

On this clone: One end of the junction fails to match germline, which may point to a read error. The chain recombines TRBV7-2 with TRBJ2-7; 9 positions agree with TRBD2. This CDR3 has 15 amino acids. The germline gives CDR1 SGHTA, CDR2 FQGNSA. The DNA for the CDR3 is TGTGCCAGCAGCTCCGTTAGCGGGGGCTCCCACGAGCAGTACTTC. This codes for CASSSVSGGSHEQYF.

In its sample, this clone was seen a few times. The chain uses TRBV3-1 (or the pseudogene TRBV3-2) and TRBJ1-1; D is perhaps TRBD1 (6 bases). The CDR3 extends over 14 amino acids. V lost 0 bases to trimming and J lost 3 bases, with 8 bases between them. Germline CDR1 and CDR2: LGHDT and YNNKEL (reference sequence). DNA of the CDR3: TGTGCCAGCAGCCAAGACAGGGGAGACACTGAAGCTTTCTTT. Protein sequence: CASSQDRGDTEAFF.

V and J are TRBV18 and TRBJ2-7, with D possibly TRBD2 on 5 matching bases. This CDR3 comprises 13 residues. The V end was cut by 3 bases, the J end by 2 bases, with 8 bases between. Germline values: CDR1 KGHSH, CDR2 LQKENI. In DNA form, the CDR3 reads TGTGCCAGCTCACCCTCCGGGGCCTACGAGCAGTACTTC. Encoded protein: CASSPSGAYEQYF.

This rearrangement joins TRBV6-6 to TRBJ1-3; the D gene is possibly TRBD1 (5 bases). Germline V lookup: CDR1 MNHNY, CDR2 SVGAGI (reference sequence). V was shortened by 2 bases and J by 1 base, with 6 bases between the two germline ends. The CDR3 has 14 residues. CDR3 residues: CASSYGASGNTIYF. The CDR3 region has the DNA TGTGCCAGCAGTTACGGGGCATCTGGAAACACCATATATTTT.

The gene calls are TRBV9 and TRBJ2-7; D ambiguous. Germline V lookup: CDR1 SGDLS, CDR2 YYNGEE. Between the trimmed V and J ends, which lost 0 bases and 1 base, there was a span of 11 bases. This CDR3 has 15 amino acids. The CDR3 loop reads CASSVDPLPSYEQYF. The CDR3 coding sequence is TGTGCCAGCAGCGTAGACCCTCTACCTTCCTACGAGCAGTACTTC.

The rearrangement joins TRBV5-1 to TRBJ2-4, with TRBD1 identical over 9 bases. V was clipped by 4 bases and J by 7 bases; unmatched bases: 6. This CDR3 comprises 14 residues. Germline CDR1 is SGHRS and CDR2 is YFSETQ. CDR3 amino acids: CASSLQGAYNIQYF. In nucleotides, the CDR3 is TGCGCCAGCAGCCTACAGGGGGCATATAACATTCAGTACTTC.

This chain connects TRBV19 to TRBJ1-5, with TRBD1 matching 8 bases. The CDR3 has 18 residues. Germline values: CDR1 LNHDA, CDR2 SQIVND (reference sequence). V was clipped by 4 bases and J by 2 bases; unmatched bases: 13. The DNA for the CDR3 is TGTGCCAGTAGTAAAATCCTGGACAGGGAACGGGGCAATCAGCCCCAGCATTTT. Amino acid sequence: CASSKILDRERGNQPQHF.

This clone was detected only once. The chain couples TRBV4-3 to TRBJ1-2; 7 nucleotides match TRBD1. Germline CDR1 LGHNA, CDR2 YSLEER. The length of the CDR3 is 12 residues. The V and J ends lost 3 bases and 8 bases, in that order; junction bases with no gene match: 3. The CDR3 DNA sequence: TGCGCCAGCAGCCAGACAGGGTACGGCTACACCTTC. Amino acids: CASSQTGYGYTF.